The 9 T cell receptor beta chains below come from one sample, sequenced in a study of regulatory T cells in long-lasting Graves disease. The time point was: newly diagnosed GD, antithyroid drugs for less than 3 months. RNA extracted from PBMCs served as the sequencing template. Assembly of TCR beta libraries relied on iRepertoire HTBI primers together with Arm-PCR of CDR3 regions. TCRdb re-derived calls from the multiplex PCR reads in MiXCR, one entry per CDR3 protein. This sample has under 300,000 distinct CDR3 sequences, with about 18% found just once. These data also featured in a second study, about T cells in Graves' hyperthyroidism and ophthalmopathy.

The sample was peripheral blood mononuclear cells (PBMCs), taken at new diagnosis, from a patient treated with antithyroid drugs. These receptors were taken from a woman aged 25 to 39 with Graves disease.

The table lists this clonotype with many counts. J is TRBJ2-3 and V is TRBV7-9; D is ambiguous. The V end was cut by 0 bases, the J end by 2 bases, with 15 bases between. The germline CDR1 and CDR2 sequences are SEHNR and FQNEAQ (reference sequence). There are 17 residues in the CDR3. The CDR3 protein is CASSLARGHDLTDTQYF. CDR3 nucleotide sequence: TGTGCCAGCAGCTTAGCGCGTGGCCACGACCTCACAGATACGCAGTATTTT.

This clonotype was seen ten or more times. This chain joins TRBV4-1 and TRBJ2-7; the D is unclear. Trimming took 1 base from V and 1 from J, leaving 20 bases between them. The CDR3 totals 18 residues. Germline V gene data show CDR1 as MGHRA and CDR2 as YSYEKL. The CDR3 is CASSQAPPWYRGSYEQYF. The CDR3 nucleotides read TGCGCCAGCAGCCAAGCACCTCCGTGGTACCGAGGTTCCTACGAGCAGTACTTC.

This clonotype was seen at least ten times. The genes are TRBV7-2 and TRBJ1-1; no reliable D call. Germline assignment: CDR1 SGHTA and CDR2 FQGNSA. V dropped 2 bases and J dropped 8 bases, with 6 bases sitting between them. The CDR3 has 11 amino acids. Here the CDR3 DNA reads TGTGCCAGCAGCTTAAATAAAGAAGCTTTCTTT. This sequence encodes CASSLNKEAFF.

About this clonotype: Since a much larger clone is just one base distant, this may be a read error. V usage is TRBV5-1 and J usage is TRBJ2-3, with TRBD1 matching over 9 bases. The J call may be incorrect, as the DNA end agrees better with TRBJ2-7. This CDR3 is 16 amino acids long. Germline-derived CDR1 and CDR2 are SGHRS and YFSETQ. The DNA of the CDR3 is TGCGCCAGCAGCTTGGTGGGGACAGGGTCTAACAATGAGCAGTACTTC. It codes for CASSLVGTGSNNEQYF.

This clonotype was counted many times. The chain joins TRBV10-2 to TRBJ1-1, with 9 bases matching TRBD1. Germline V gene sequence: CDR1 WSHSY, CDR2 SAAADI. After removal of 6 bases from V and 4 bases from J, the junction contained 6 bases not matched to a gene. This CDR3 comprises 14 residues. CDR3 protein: CASRGQGWGTEAFF. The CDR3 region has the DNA TGCGCCAGCAGGGGACAGGGTTGGGGCACTGAAGCTTTCTTT.

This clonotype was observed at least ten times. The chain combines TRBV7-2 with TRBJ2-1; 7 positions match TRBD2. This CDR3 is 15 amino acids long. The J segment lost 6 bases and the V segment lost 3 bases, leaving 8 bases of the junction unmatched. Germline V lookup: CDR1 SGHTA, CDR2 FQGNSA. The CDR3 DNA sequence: TGTGCCAGCAGCTTCATGGGTTCGGGGGGCAATGAGCAGTTCTTC. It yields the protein CASSFMGSGGNEQFF.

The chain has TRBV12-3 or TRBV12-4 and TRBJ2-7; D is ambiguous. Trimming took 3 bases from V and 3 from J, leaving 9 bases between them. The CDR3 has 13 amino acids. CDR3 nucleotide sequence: TGTGCCAGCAGTTTTAGCTTGGTCTACGAGCAGTACTTC. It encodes CASSFSLVYEQYF.

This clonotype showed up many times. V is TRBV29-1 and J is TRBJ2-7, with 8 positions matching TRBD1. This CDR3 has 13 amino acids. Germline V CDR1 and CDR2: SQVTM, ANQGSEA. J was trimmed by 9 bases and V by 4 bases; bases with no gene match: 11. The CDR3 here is CSVGLRGRSTQYF. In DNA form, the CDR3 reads TGCAGCGTTGGTCTCAGGGGGCGAAGTACGCAGTACTTC.

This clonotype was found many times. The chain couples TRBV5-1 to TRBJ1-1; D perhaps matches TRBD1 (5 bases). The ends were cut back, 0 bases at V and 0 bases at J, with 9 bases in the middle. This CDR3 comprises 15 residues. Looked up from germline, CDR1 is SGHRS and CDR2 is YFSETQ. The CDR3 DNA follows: TGCGCCAGCAGCTTGGTTGGGGCCGTGAACACTGAAGCTTTCTTT. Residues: CASSLVGAVNTEAFF.